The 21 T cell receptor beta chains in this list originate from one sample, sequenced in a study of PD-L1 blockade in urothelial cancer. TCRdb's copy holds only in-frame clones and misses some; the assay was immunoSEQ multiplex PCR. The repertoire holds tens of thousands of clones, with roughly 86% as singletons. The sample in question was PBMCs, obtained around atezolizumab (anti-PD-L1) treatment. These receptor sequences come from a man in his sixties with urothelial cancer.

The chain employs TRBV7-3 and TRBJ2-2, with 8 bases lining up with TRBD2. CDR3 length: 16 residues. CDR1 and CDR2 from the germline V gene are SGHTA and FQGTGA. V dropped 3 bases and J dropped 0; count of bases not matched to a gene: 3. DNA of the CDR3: TGTGCCAGCAGCTTTACTAGCGGTACGAACACCGGGGAGCTGTTTTTT. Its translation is CASSFTSGTNTGELFF.

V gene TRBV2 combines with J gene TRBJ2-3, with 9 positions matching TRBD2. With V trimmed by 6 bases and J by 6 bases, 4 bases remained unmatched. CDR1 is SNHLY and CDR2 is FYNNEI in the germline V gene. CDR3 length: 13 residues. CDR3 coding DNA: TGTGCCAGCAGAGCCGGGACTAGCGATACGCAGTATTTT. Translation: CASRAGTSDTQYF.

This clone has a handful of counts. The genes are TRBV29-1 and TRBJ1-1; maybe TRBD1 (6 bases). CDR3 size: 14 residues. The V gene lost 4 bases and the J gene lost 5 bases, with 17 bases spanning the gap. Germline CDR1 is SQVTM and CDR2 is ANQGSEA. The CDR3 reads CSVGGRGVGTEAFF. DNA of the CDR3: TGCAGCGTTGGGGGCAGGGGCGTTGGAACTGAAGCTTTCTTT.

The CDR3, as DNA: TGTGCCAGCAGTCTGGACAGGTTGGAACTAGGCGCCCAGTACTTC. This translates into CASSLDRLELGAQYF. The chain uses TRBV2 and TRBJ2-5, with TRBD1 identical over 7 bases. Germline CDR1 SNHLY, CDR2 FYNNEI. V lost 5 bases, J lost 9 bases, and 15 bases stayed unmatched. The CDR3 is made up of 15 amino acids.

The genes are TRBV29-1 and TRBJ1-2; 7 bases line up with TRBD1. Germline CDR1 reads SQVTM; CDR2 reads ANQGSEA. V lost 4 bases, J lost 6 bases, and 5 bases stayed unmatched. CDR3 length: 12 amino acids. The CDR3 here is CSVGGQADGYTF. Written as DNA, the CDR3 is TGCAGCGTTGGCGGACAGGCGGATGGCTACACCTTC.

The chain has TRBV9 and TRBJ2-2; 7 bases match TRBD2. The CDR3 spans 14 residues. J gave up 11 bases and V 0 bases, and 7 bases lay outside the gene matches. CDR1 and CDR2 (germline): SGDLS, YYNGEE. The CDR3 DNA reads TGTGCCAGCAGCGTAGGCGGGAGACCAATTGAGCTGTTTTTT. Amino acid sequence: CASSVGGRPIELFF.

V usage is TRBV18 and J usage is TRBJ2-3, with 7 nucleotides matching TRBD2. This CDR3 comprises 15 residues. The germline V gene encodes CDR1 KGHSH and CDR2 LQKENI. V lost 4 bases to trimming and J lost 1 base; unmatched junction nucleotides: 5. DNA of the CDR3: TGTGCCAGCTCACTTACTAGCGAGGGCACAGATACGCAGTATTTT. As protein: CASSLTSEGTDTQYF.

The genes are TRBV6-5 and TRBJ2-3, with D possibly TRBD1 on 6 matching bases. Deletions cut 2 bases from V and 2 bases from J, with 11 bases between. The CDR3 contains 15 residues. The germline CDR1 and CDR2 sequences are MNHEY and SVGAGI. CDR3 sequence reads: CASSYGTKLTDTQYF. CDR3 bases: TGTGCCAGCAGTTACGGGACAAAACTCACAGATACGCAGTATTTT.

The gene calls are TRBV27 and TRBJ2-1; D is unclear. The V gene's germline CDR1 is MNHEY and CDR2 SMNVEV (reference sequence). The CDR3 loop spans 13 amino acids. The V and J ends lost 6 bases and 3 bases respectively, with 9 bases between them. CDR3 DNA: TGTGCCAGCAGCCTGACTCTCTACAATGAGCAGTTCTTC. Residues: CASSLTLYNEQFF.

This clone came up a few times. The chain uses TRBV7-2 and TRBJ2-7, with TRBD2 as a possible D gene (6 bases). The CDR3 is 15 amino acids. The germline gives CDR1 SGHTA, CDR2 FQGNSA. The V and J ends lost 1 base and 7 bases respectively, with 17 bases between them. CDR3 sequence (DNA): TGTGCCAGCAGCTTAGAAGGTCGGGGGACGGTGGAGCAGTACTTC. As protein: CASSLEGRGTVEQYF.

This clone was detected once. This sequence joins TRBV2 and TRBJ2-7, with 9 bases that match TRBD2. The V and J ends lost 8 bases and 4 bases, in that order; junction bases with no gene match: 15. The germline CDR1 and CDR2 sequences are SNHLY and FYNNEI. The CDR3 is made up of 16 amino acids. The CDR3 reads CASGPVGSGRMYEQYF. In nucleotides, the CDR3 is TGTGCCAGCGGGCCCGTCGGAAGCGGGAGGATGTACGAGCAGTACTTC. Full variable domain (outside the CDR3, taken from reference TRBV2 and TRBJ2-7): EPEVTQTPSHQVTQMGQEVILRCVPISNHLYFYWYRQILGQKVEFLVSFYNNEISEKSEIFDDQFSVERPDGSNFTLKIRSTKLEDSAMYFCASGPVGSGRMYEQYFGPGTRLTVT.

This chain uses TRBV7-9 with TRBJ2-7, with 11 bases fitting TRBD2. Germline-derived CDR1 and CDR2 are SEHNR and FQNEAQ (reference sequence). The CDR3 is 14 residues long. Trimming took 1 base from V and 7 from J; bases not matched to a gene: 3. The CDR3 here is CASSLVAGGSEQYF. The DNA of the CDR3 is TGTGCCAGCAGCTTAGTAGCGGGAGGGTCTGAGCAGTACTTC. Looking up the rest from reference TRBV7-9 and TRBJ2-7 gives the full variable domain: DTGVSQNPRHKITKRGQNVTFRCDPISEHNRLYWYRQTLGQGPEFLTYFQNEAQLEKSRLLSDRFSAERPKGSFSTLEIQRTEQGDSAMYLCASSLVAGGSEQYFGPGTRLTVT.

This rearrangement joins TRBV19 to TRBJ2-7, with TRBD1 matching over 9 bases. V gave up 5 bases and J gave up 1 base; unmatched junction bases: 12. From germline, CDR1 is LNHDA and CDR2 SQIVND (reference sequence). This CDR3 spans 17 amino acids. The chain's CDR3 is CASSPPFGDRASYEQYF. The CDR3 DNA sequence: TGTGCCAGTAGTCCCCCCTTTGGGGACAGGGCATCCTACGAGCAGTACTTC.

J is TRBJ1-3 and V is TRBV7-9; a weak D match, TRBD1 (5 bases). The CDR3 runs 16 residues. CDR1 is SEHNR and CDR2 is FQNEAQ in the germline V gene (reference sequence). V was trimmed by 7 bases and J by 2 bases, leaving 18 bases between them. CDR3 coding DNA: TGTGCCAGCACCTTGGGGGGGAGGTTGGCTGGAAACACCATATATTTT. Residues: CASTLGGRLAGNTIYF. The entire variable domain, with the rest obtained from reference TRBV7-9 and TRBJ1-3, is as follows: DTGVSQNPRHKITKRGQNVTFRCDPISEHNRLYWYRQTLGQGPEFLTYFQNEAQLEKSRLLSDRFSAERPKGSFSTLEIQRTEQGDSAMYLCASTLGGRLAGNTIYFGEGSWLTVV.

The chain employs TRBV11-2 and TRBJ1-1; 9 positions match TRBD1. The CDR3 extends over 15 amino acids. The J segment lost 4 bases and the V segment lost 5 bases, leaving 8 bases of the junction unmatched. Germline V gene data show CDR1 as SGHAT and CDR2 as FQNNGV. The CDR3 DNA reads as TGTGCCAGCAGCCCATCCGGGACAGGGCTCACTGAAGCTTTCTTT. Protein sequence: CASSPSGTGLTEAFF.

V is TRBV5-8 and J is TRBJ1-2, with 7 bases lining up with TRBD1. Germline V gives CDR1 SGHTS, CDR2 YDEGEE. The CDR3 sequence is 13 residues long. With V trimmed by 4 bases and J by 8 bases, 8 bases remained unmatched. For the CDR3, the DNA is TGTGCCAGCAGCCTACGACAGGGTTGGGGCTACACCTTC. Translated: CASSLRQGWGYTF.

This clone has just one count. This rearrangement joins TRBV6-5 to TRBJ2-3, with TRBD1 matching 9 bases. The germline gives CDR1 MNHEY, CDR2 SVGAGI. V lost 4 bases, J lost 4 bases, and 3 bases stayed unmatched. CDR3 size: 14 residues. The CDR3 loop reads CASSSGTGSDTQYF. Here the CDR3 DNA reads TGTGCCAGCAGTTCCGGGACAGGGTCAGATACGCAGTATTTT.

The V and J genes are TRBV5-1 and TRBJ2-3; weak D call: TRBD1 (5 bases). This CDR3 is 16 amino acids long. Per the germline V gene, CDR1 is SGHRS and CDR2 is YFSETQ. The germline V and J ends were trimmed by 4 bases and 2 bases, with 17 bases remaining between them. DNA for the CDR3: TGCGCCAGCAGCCCAAACCCGACAGTACCCACAGATACGCAGTATTTT. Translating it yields CASSPNPTVPTDTQYF.

Written as DNA, the CDR3 is TGCGCCAGCAGCCGAACAATGATCGGGGACAGGGCTTATTTT. Protein sequence: CASSRTMIGDRAYF. The chain combines TRBV5-1 with TRBJ1-3; 9 bases match TRBD1. V was clipped by 4 bases and J by 16 bases; unmatched bases: 15. This CDR3 comprises 14 residues. CDR1 is SGHRS, CDR2 YFSETQ, per germline.

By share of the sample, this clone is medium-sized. The CDR3, as DNA: TGCGCCAGCACGAACAGGCGGTGGTATCAGCCCCAGCATTTT. Encoded protein: CASTNRRWYQPQHF. The chain uses TRBV10-2 and TRBJ1-5; possible D gene TRBD1, 5 bases. The germline gives CDR1 WSHSY, CDR2 SAAADI. This CDR3 contains 14 residues. Trimming took off 7 bases at V and 5 bases at J, with 15 bases between the two ends.

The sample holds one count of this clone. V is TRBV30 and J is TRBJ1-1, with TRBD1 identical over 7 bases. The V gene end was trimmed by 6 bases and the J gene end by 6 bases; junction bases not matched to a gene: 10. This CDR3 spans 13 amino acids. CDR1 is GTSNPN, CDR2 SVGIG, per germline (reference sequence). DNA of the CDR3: TGTGCCTGTTGGGACAGTAAATCTCCTGAAGCTTTCTTT. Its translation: CACWDSKSPEAFF.